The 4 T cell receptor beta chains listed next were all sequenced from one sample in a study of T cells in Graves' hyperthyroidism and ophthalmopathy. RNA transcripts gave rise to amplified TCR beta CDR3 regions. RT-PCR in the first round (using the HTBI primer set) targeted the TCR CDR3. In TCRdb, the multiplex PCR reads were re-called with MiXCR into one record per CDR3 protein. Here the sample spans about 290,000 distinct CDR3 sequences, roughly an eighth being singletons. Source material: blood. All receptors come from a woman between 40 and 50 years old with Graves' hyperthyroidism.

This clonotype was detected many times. The CDR3 sequence: CASSPGQGSLGKLFF. In DNA form, the CDR3 reads TGTGCCAGCAGTCCCGGACAGGGCAGTTTGGGAAAACTGTTTTTT. The gene calls are TRBV28 and TRBJ1-4; 8 nucleotides align to TRBD1. The ends lost 5 bases at V and 10 bases at J; junction bases unmatched: 12. This CDR3 is built from 15 residues. Germline V lookup: CDR1 MDHEN, CDR2 SYDVKM.

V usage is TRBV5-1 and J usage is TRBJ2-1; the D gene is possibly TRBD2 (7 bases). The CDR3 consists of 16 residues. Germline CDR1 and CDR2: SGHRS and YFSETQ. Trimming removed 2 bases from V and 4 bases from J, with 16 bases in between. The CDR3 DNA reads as TGCGCCAGCAGCTTAGGGGGGGCAGGGGTGTACAATGAGCAGTTCTTC. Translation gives CASSLGGAGVYNEQFF.

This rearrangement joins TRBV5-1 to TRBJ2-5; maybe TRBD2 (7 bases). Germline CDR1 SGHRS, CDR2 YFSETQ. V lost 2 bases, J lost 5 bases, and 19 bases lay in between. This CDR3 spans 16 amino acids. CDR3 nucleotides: TGCGCCAGCAGCTTAGGGGGGGACACTCGAGGGGAGACCCAGTACTTC. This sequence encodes CASSLGGDTRGETQYF.

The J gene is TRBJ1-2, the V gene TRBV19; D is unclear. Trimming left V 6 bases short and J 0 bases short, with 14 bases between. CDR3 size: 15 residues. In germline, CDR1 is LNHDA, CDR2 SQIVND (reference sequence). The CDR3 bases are TGTGCCAGTAGCACGCGGATAAATGCTAACTATGGCTACACCTTC. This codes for CASSTRINANYGYTF.